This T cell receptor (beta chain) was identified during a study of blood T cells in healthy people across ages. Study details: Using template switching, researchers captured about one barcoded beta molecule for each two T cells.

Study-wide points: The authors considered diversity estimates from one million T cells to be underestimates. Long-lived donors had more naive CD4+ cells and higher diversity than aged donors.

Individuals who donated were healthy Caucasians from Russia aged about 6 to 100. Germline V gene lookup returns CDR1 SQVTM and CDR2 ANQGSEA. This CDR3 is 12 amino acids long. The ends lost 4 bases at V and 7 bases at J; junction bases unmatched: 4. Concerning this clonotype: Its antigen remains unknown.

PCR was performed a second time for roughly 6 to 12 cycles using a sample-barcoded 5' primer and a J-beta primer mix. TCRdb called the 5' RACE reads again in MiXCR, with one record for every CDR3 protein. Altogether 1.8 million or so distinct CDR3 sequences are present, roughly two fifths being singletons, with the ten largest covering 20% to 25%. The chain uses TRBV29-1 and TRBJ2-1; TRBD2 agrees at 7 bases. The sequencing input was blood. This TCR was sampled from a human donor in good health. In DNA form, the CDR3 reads TGCAGCGTTGTCTCTAGCGGAAATGAGCAGTTCTTC. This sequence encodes CSVVSSGNEQFF.